Here is one T cell receptor beta chain with its context. The antigen is not known. The data stem from a study of identical twins. Study-wide results and caveats: Abundant cord blood beta clonotypes carried fewer insertions; memory repertoires showed none.

TCRdb itself ran the 5' RACE reads through MiXCR, one entry per CDR3 protein. The sample gives some 690,000 distinct CDR3 sequences, 21% of which show up once; approximately 4.3% is in the top ten. Another study also made use of these data, one on T cells expressing NK-cell markers. From that second work: It was sorted CD3+CD56+NKG2C+, CD3+CD56+NKG2C- and CD3+CD56-NKG2C+ T cells that supplied the TCR beta repertoires. Roughly 6 donors had dominant NKG2C+ clonotypes that comprised about 1.0-7.5% of their CD8+ T cells. The CD3+CD56-NKG2C+ fraction of a few donors was also led by these clonotypes.

The TCR sequence derives from a woman aged 18-29 years in good health. Sequencing was carried out using PBMCs.

The CDR3 nucleotides read TGTGCCAGCAGTCGCTCACTAAAAACGGGGGATGAGCAGTTCTTC. Translated: CASSRSLKTGDEQFF. This sequence joins TRBV6-1 and TRBJ2-1; possible D gene TRBD2, 6 bases. This CDR3 contains 15 residues. Germline CDR1 reads MNHNS; CDR2 reads SASEGT. Trimming removed 5 bases at V and 8 bases at J, with 19 bases between.